This TCR beta chain was recorded in a study of cytomegalovirus exposure and HLA in healthy donors. Looking at the study overall: It was reported in a later analysis that the roughly 120 validation repertoires used the same platform as the approximately 670 first-cohort repertoires.

Comment on this clone: Its antigen is not known.

Assay: immunoSEQ multiplex PCR; the TCRdb copy retains only in-frame clones and omits some. The sample holds some 130,000 clones, 70% to 85% seen once. The donors were part of the approximately 120-subject validation cohort, which stood apart from the roughly 640-subject first cohort. General study results and limits: Cytomegalovirus status, reportedly, was diagnosed with high specificity and sensitivity by the classifier. In vitro checks showed that a few CMV-associated chains really do target CMV antigens.

Sequencing used PBMCs. The receptor was derived from a young man in good health and CMV-seropositive.

This CDR3 is CSVVFSGRSNEQFF. For the CDR3, the DNA is TGCAGCGTTGTATTTAGCGGGAGAAGTAATGAGCAGTTCTTC. The chain is built from TRBV29-1 and TRBJ2-1; 9 bases line up with TRBD2. The CDR3 is made up of 14 amino acids. After removal of 4 bases from V and 7 bases from J, the junction contained 8 bases not matched to a gene. Germline-derived CDR1 and CDR2 are SQVTM and ANQGSEA.